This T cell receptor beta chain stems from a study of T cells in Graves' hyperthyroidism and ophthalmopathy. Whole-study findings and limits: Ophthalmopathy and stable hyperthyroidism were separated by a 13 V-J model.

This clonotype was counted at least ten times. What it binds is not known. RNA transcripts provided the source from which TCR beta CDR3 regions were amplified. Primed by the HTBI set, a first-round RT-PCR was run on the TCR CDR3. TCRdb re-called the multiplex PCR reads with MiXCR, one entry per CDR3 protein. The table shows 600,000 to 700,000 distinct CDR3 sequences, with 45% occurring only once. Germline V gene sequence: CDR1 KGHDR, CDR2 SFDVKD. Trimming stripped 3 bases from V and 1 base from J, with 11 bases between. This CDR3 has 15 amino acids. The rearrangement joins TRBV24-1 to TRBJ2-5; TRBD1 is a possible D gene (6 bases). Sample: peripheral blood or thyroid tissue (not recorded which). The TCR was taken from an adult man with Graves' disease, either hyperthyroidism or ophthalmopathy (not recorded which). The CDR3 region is CATSDPTGFQETQYF. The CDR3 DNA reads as TGTGCCACCAGTGATCCGACAGGTTTCCAAGAGACCCAGTACTTC.